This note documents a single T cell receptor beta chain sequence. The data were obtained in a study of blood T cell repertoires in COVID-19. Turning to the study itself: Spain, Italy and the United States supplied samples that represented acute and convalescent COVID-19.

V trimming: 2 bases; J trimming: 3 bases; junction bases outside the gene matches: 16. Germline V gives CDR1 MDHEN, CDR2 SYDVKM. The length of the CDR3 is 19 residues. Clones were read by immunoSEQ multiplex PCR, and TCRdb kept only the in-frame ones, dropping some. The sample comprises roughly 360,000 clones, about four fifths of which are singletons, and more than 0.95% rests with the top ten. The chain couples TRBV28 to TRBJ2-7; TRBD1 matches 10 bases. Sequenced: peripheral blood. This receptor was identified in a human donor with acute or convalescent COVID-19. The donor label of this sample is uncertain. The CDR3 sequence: CASSLTLRDRGPKNYEQYF. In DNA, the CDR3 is TGTGCCAGCAGTTTAACCCTTCGGGACAGGGGACCTAAAAACTACGAGCAGTACTTC.